This TCR beta chain was obtained from a study of vaccination and CD4 T cells after COVID-19. Overall study: The convalescents comprised six males and four females, two of them Hispanic. Post-diagnosis, post-COVID samples were collected after a median approximately 91 days, ranging 35 to 161. In culture, cells were exposed to overlapping spike peptides from SARS-CoV-2, HCoV-NL63, HCoV-OC43 and HCoV-229E.

Of note for this clonotype: The antigen remains unidentified.

The treatment is: roughly 11-day PBMC culture with coronavirus spike peptide pools or control peptides (ViraFEST assay). Per-well cultures of 2 million or so PBMCs received 8 to 10 IU/ml IL-2 and approximately 10 ug/ml peptide pools. Sequencing of the DNA from cultured CD4+ T cells was carried out with the Oncomine TCR Beta short-read assay. TCRdb called the PCR reads again in MiXCR, with one record for every CDR3 protein. The sample contains fewer than 20,000 distinct CDR3 sequences, nearly 50% of which appear only once. Germline assignment: CDR1 MNHEY and CDR2 SMNVEV (reference sequence). The CDR3 covers 15 residues. V lost 8 bases and J lost 10, with 24 bases in between.

The genes are TRBV27 and TRBJ1-5; D not certain. This receptor was obtained from a human donor who had recovered from COVID-19. The sample was CD4+ T cells from blood, cultured in vitro, taken before SARS-CoV-2 vaccination. As DNA, the CDR3 is TGTGCCAGCCGCAAGGATACGGGCTTCGTGGAACCCCAGCATTTT. Translated: CASRKDTGFVEPQHF.